The T cell receptor beta chain described here comes from a study of shared clonotypes between healthy human individuals. Study results and caveats: Tissues were not sampled, only blood, and their repertoires likely differ. A reduction in generation probabilities was seen for non-shared clonotypes relative to those shared by all four donors.

Trimming took 9 bases from V and 0 from J, leaving 15 bases between them. Germline V gene data show CDR1 as LNHDA and CDR2 as SQIVND (reference sequence). This CDR3 comprises 15 residues. Concerning this clone: The antigen is unknown.

As handled by the study authors: With immunoSEQ giving junction-only sequences and no quality scores, filtering differed. The method was immunoSEQ multiplex PCR; TCRdb's version includes in-frame clones alone and lacks a portion of them. V and J calls and clone size are as listed in that table; D and trimming were resolved from the DNA. The sample includes millions of clones, 85% to 95% of them seen just once. This TCR was sampled from a young man in good health. The rearrangement joins TRBV19 to TRBJ1-5; tentative D call: TRBD1 (5 bases). The sequenced material came from naive CD4+ T cells sorted from blood. The subset denotes: CD45RA+ positively selected. The CDR3 is CASITGANSNQPQHF. The CDR3 nucleotides are TGTGCCAGCATTACAGGTGCTAATAGCAATCAGCCCCAGCATTTT.